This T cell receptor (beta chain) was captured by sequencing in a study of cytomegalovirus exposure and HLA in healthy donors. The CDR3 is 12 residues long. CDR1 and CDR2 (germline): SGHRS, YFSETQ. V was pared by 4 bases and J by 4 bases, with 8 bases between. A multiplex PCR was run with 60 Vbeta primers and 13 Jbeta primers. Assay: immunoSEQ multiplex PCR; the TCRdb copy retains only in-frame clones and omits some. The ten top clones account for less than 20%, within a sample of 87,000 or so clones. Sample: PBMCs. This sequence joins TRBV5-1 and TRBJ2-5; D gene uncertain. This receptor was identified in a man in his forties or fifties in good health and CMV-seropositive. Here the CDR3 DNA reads TGCGCCAGCAGCCCAGACACAGAGACCCAGTACTTC. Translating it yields CASSPDTETQYF.